This section outlines one T cell receptor beta chain sequence together with its context. The antigen is undetermined. The data were taken from a study of CD8+ T cells in alopecia areata. Overall study findings and caveats: TCR sharing across patients was less clear than in mice, possibly HLA-related. Relative to normal scalp, lesional scalp, especially alopecia totalis/universalis, showed higher clonality.

The germline gives CDR1 SQVTM, CDR2 ANQGSEA. CDR3 length equals 15 residues. Trimming took 2 bases from V and 0 from J; bases not matched to a gene: 4. Reverse transcribed after extraction, RNA yielded cDNA as the sequencing template. TCRdb's table, derived via immunoSEQ multiplex PCR, lists solely in-frame clones and lacks some. The repertoire includes approximately 98,000 clones, 45% to 70% of them detected once, and around a fifth sits in the top ten. Both CD4+ and CD8+ T cells were separated by sorting PBMCs. This chain links TRBV29-1 with TRBJ1-3; 7 bases map to TRBD1. Sequencing was performed on CD8+ T cells sorted from blood. The clonotype was recovered from a human donor in good health. The chain's CDR3 is CSVERDSPSGNTIYF. CDR3 coding DNA: TGCAGCGTTGAACGGGACAGTCCCTCTGGAAACACCATATATTTT.